This T cell receptor (beta chain) originates from a study of blood T cell repertoires in COVID-19. Study as a whole: PBMCs, B-cell-depleted T cells, or T cells were the source of the cDNA or gDNA that made up the material.

TCRdb keeps only in-frame clones here, not all; method: immunoSEQ multiplex PCR. The table records roughly 100,000 clones, around nine tenths of them present only once. Germline V gives CDR1 SGDLS, CDR2 YYNGEE. The trim removed 0 bases at V and 3 bases at J, leaving 2 bases unmatched. The CDR3 extends over 14 amino acids. Sequenced input: peripheral blood. V usage is TRBV9 and J usage is TRBJ2-7, with 8 nucleotides matching TRBD1. This TCR was recovered from a woman between 45 and 65 years old with COVID-19, enrolled during active disease. The CDR3 loop reads CASSVGTGIYEQYF. The CDR3 DNA follows: TGTGCCAGCAGCGTAGGGACAGGGATCTACGAGCAGTACTTC.